Listed below are T cell receptor beta chains from one sample, sequenced in a study of cytomegalovirus exposure and HLA in healthy donors. Sequenced by immunoSEQ multiplex PCR; TCRdb stores in-frame clones only, minus some. Of 150,000 to 200,000 clones listed, about 62% were seen once; the top ten hold under 3%. The sequencing sample was made of PBMCs. These receptors all stem from a man aged 35 to 55 in good health and CMV-seronegative. Each CDR3 is given with its conserved first and last residue. The order of the fields is D gene, J gene, clone size, V gene, CDR3 protein, CDR3 DNA. A D gene is named only where the DNA matches it firmly. Some rows mark clone size as missing; the rest say once, few, many or name a class of expanded clone.

D gene: TRBD1; J gene: TRBJ2-7; clone size: .; V gene: TRBV29-1; CDR3 protein: CSVRGGTGSTYEQYF; CDR3 DNA: TGCAGCGTCCGGGGAGGGACAGGGAGTACCTACGAGCAGTACTTC
D gene: .; J gene: TRBJ2-3; clone size: .; V gene: TRBV30; CDR3 protein: CAWSSADTQYF; CDR3 DNA: TGTGCCTGGAGCTCCGCAGATACGCAGTATTTT
D gene: TRBD2; J gene: TRBJ2-7; clone size: .; V gene: TRBV7-3; CDR3 protein: CASSSTSGPRQYF; CDR3 DNA: TGTGCCAGCAGCTCTACTAGCGGGCCGCGGCAGTACTTC
D gene: TRBD1; J gene: TRBJ1-2; clone size: .; V gene: TRBV4-1; CDR3 protein: CASSPSGTGTGNGYTF; CDR3 DNA: TGCGCCAGCAGCCCCTCGGGAACCGGGACAGGGAATGGCTACACCTTC
D gene: TRBD1; J gene: TRBJ1-1; clone size: .; V gene: TRBV2; CDR3 protein: CASRQGALLNTEAFF; CDR3 DNA: TGTGCCAGCAGGCAGGGGGCCCTATTAAACACCGAAGCTTTCTTT
D gene: TRBD2; J gene: TRBJ2-5; clone size: .; V gene: TRBV7-4; CDR3 protein: CYWRGVGTQYF; CDR3 DNA: TGTTATTGGCGGGGGGTGGGGACCCAGTACTTC
D gene: TRBD2; J gene: TRBJ2-7; clone size: few; V gene: TRBV4-1; CDR3 protein: CASSQPSTSGLDHEQYF; CDR3 DNA: TGCGCCAGCAGCCAACCCTCAACTAGCGGGTTGGACCACGAGCAGTACTTC
D gene: TRBD2; J gene: TRBJ2-1; clone size: few; V gene: TRBV9; CDR3 protein: CASSPRDETSWEQFF; CDR3 DNA: TGTGCCAGCAGCCCTAGGGATGAGACTAGCTGGGAGCAGTTCTTC
D gene: .; J gene: TRBJ2-7; clone size: few; V gene: TRBV5-5; CDR3 protein: CASSPQWGDPYEQYF; CDR3 DNA: TGTGCCAGCAGCCCGCAATGGGGGGATCCCTACGAGCAGTACTTC
D gene: TRBD1; J gene: TRBJ1-1; clone size: few; V gene: TRBV6-4; CDR3 protein: CASSVRQGGNTEAFF; CDR3 DNA: TGTGCCAGCAGTGTCCGACAGGGAGGGAACACTGAAGCTTTCTTT
D gene: .; J gene: TRBJ2-2; clone size: .; V gene: TRBV5-4; CDR3 protein: CASSSPYGELFF; CDR3 DNA: TGTGCCAGCAGCTCTCCCTACGGGGAGCTGTTTTTT
D gene: .; J gene: TRBJ1-6; clone size: .; V gene: TRBV5-6; CDR3 protein: CASSLLTSSYNSPLHF; CDR3 DNA: TGTGCCAGCAGCTTACTCACGAGCTCCTATAATTCACCCCTCCACTTT
D gene: .; J gene: TRBJ2-7; clone size: few; V gene: TRBV7-9; CDR3 protein: CASSFSGSYEQYF; CDR3 DNA: TGTGCCAGCAGCTTTTCCGGTTCCTACGAGCAGTACTTC
D gene: TRBD1; J gene: TRBJ1-5; clone size: .; V gene: TRBV19; CDR3 protein: CASSIEGTGGDDQPQHF; CDR3 DNA: TGTGCCAGTAGTATAGAAGGGACAGGGGGAGACGATCAGCCCCAGCATTTT
D gene: .; J gene: TRBJ1-4; clone size: .; V gene: TRBV5-1; CDR3 protein: CASSLGGWGAGLDEKLFF; CDR3 DNA: TGCGCCAGCAGCTTGGGGGGATGGGGAGCAGGACTAGATGAAAAACTGTTTTTT
D gene: .; J gene: TRBJ2-1; clone size: .; V gene: TRBV7-9; CDR3 protein: CASSPLANEQFF; CDR3 DNA: TGTGCCAGCAGCCCTCTAGCCAATGAGCAGTTCTTC